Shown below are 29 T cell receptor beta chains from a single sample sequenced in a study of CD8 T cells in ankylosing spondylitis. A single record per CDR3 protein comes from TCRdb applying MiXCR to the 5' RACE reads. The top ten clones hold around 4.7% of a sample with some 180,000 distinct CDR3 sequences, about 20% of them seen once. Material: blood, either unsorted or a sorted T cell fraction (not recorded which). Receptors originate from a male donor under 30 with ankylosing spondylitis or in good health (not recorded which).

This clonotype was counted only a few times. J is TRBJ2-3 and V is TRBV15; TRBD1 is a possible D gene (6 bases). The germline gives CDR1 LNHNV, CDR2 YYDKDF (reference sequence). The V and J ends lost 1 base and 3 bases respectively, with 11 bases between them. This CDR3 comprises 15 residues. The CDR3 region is CATSRAARGTDTQYF. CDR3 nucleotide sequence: TGTGCCACCAGCAGAGCGGCCAGGGGAACAGATACGCAGTATTTT.

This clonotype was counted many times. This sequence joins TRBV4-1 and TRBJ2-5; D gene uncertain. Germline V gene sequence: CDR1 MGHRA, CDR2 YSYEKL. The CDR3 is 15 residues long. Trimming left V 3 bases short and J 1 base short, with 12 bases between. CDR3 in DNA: TGCGCCAGCAGCCAGGCTCTGCAGGTCCAAGAGACCCAGTACTTC. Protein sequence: CASSQALQVQETQYF.

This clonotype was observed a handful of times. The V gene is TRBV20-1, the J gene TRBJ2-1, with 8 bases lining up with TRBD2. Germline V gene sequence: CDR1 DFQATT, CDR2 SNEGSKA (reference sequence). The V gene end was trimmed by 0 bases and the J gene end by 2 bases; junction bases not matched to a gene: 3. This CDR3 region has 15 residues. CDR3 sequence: CSARDPAGAYNEQFF. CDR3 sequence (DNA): TGCAGTGCTAGAGACCCAGCGGGGGCCTACAATGAGCAGTTCTTC.

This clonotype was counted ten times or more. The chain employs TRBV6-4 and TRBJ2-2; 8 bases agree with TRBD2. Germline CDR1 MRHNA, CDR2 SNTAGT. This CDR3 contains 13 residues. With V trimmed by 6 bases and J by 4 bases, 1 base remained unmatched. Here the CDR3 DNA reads TGTGCCAGCAGCGGGACTAGCACCGGGGAGCTGTTTTTT. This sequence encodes CASSGTSTGELFF.

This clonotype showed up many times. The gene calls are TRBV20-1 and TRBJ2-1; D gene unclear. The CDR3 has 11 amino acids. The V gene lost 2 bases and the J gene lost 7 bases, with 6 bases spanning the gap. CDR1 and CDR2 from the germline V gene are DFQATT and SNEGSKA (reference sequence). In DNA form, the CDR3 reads TGCAGTGCTAGATCTGCTAATGAGCAGTTCTTC. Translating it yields CSARSANEQFF.

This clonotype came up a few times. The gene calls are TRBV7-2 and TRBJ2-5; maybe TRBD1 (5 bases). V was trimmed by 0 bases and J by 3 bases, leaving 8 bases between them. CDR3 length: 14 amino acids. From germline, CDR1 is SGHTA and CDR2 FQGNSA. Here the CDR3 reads CASSLAQAKETQYF. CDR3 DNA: TGTGCCAGCAGCTTAGCACAGGCGAAAGAGACCCAGTACTTC.

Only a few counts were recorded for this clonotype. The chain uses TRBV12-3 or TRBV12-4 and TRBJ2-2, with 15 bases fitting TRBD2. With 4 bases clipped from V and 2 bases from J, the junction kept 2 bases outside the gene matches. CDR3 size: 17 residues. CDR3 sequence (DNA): TGTGCCAGCAGTTCGGGACTAGCGGGAGGTAACACCGGGGAGCTGTTTTTT. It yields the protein CASSSGLAGGNTGELFF.

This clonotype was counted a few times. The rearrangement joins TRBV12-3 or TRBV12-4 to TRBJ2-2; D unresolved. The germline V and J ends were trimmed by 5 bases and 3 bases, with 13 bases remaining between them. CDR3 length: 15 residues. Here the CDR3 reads CASSLPQEDTGELFF. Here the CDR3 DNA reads TGTGCCAGCAGTCTTCCCCAGGAAGACACCGGGGAGCTGTTTTTT.

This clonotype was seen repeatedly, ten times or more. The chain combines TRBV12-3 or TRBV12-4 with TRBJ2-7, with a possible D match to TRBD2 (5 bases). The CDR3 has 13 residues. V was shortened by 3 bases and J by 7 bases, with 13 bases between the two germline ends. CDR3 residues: CASSFRARGEQYV. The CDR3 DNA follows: TGTGCCAGCAGTTTTCGCGCGCGAGGGGAGCAGTACGTC.

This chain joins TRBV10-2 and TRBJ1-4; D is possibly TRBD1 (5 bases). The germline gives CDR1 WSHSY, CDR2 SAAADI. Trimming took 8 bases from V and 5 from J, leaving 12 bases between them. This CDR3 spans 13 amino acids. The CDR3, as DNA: TGCGCCAGCTGCGAGACAGAGAATGAAAAACTGTTTTTT. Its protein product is CASCETENEKLFF.

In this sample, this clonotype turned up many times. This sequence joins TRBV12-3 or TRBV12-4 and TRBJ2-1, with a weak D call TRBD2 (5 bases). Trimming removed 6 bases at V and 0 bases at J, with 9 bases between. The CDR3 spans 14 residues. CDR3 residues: CASRSTSSYNEQFF. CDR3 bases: TGTGCCAGCAGATCTACTAGCTCCTACAATGAGCAGTTCTTC.

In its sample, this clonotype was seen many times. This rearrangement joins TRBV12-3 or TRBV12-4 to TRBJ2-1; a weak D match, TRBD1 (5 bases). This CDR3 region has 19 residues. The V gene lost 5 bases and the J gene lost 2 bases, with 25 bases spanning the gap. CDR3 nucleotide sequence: TGTGCCAGCAGTCCTCAGGGTAACGGTCTTGCCGGCGCCTACAATGAGCAGTTCTTC. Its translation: CASSPQGNGLAGAYNEQFF.

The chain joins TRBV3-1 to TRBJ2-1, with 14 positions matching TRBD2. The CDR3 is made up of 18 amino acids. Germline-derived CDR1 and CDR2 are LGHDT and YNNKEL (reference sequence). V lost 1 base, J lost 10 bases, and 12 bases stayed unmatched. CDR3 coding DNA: TGTGCCAGCAGCCAAGTCGGCCATCGGACTAGCGGGAGGAAGGAGCAGTTCTTC. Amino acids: CASSQVGHRTSGRKEQFF.

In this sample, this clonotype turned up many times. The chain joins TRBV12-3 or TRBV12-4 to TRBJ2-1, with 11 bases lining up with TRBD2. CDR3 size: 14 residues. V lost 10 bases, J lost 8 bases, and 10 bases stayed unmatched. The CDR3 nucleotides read TGTGCCACCAGCCCTAGCGGGAGGCTCTATGAGCAGTTCTTC. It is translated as CATSPSGRLYEQFF.

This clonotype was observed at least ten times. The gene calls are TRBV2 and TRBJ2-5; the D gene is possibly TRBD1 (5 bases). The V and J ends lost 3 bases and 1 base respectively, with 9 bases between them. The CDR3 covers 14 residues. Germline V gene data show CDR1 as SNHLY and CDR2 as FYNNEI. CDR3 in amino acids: CASSDDSFQETQYF. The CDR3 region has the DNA TGTGCCAGCAGTGACGACAGCTTCCAAGAGACCCAGTACTTC.

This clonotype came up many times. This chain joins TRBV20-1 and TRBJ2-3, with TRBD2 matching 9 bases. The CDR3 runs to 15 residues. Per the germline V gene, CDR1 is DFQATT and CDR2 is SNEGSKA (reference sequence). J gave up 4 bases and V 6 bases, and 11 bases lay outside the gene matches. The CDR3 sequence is CSAQAGTSNADTQYF. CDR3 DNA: TGCAGTGCCCAAGCCGGGACTAGCAACGCAGATACGCAGTATTTT.

The DNA for the CDR3 is TGCAGTGCTAGATCATCACTAGGGACCCATGAGCAGTTCTTC. It is translated as CSARSSLGTHEQFF. This chain uses TRBV20-1 with TRBJ2-1; tentatively, D is TRBD1 or TRBD2 (5 bases each). V lost 2 bases, J lost 8 bases, and 16 bases lay in between. This CDR3 contains 14 residues. CDR1 is DFQATT, CDR2 SNEGSKA, per germline (reference sequence).

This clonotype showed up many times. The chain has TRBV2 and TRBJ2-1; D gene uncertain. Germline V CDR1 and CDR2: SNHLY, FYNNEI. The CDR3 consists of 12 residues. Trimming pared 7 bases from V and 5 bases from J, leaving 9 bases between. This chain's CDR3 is CASIGIHNEQFF. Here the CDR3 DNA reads TGTGCCAGCATTGGGATCCACAATGAGCAGTTCTTC.

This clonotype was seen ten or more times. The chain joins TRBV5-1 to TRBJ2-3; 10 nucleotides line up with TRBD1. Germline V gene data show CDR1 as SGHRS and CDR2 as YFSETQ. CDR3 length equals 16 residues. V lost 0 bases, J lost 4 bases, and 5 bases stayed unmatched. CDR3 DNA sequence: TGCGCCAGCAGCTTGGGACAGGGGGCGCGGGCAGATACGCAGTATTTT. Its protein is CASSLGQGARADTQYF.

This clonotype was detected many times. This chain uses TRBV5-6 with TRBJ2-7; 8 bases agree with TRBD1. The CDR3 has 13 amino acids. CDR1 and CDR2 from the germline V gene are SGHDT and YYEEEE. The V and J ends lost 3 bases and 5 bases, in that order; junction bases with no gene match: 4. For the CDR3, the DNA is TGTGCCAGCAGCTACGGACAGGGCCACGAGCAGTACTTC. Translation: CASSYGQGHEQYF.

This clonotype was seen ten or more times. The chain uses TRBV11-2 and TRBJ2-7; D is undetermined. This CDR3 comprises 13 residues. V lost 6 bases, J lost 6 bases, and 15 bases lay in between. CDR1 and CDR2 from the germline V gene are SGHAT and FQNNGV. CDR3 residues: CASRDLQRSEQYF. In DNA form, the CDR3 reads TGTGCCAGCAGGGATCTACAGAGATCCGAGCAGTACTTC.

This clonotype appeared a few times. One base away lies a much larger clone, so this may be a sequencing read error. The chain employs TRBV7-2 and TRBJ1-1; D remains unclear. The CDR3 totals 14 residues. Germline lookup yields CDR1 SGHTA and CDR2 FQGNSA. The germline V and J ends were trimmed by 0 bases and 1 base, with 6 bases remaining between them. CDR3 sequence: CASSLAGPNTEAFF. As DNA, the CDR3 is TGTGCCAGCAGCTTAGCAGGGCCGAACACTGAAGCTTTCTTT.

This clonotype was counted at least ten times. For the CDR3, the DNA is TGTGCCAGCAGTTTACGGTGGGAGACAGATACGCAGTATTTT. Its protein is CASSLRWETDTQYF. This chain connects TRBV27 to TRBJ2-3; D possibly corresponds to TRBD2 (5 bases). Trimming pared 2 bases from V and 3 bases from J, leaving 9 bases between. CDR1 is MNHEY and CDR2 is SMNVEV in the germline V gene (reference sequence). This CDR3 is 14 amino acids long.

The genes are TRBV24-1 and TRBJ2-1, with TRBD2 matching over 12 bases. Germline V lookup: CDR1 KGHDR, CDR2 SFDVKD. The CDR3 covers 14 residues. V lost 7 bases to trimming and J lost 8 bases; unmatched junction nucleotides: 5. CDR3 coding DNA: TGTGCCACCAGAAGGACTAGCGGGACCGATGAGCAGTTCTTC. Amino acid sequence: CATRRTSGTDEQFF.

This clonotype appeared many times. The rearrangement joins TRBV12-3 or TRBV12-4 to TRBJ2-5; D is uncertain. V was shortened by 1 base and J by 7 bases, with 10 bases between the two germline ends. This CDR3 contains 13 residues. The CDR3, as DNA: TGTGCCAGCAGTTTAGGACCAAAGGGGACCCAGTACTTC. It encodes CASSLGPKGTQYF.

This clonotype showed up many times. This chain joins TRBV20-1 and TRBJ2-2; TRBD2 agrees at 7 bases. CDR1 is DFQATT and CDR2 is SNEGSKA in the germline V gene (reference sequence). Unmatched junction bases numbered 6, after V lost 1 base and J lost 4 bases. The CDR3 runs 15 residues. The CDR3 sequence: CSARVASGVTGELFF. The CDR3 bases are TGCAGTGCTAGAGTCGCCAGCGGGGTCACCGGGGAGCTGTTTTTT.

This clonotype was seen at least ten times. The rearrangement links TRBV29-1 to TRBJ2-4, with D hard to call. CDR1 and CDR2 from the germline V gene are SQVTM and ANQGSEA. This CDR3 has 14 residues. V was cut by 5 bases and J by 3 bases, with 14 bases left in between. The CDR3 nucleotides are TGCAGCGTTTCGGGTCGATTGGACAAAAACATTCAGTACTTC. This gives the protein CSVSGRLDKNIQYF.

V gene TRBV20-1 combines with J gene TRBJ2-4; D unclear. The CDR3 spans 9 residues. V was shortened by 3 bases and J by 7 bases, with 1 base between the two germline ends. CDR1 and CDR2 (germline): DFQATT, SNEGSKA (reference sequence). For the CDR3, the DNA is TGCAGTGCTAGTAACATTCAGTACTTC. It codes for CSASNIQYF.

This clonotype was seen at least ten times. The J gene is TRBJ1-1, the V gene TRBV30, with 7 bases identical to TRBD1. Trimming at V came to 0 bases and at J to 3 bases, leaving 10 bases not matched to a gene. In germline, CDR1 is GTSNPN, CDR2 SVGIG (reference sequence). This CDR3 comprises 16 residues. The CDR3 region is CAWSVKTTTGHTEAFF. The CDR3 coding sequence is TGTGCCTGGAGTGTAAAGACGACGACAGGGCACACTGAAGCTTTCTTT. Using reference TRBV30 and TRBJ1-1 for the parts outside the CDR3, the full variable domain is SQTIHQWPATLVQPVGSPLSLECTVEGTSNPNLYWYRQAAGRGLQLLFYSVGIGQISSEVPQNLSASRPQDRQFILSSKKLLLSDSGFYLCAWSVKTTTGHTEAFFGQGTRLTVV.